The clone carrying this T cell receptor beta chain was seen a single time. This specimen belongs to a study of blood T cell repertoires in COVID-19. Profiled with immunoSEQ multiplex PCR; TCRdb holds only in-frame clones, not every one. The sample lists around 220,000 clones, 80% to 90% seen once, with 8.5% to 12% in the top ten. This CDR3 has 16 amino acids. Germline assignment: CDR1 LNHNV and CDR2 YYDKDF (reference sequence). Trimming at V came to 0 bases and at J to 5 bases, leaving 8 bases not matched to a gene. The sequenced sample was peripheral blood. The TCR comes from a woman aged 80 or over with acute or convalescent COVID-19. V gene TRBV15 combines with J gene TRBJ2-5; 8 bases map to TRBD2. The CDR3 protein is CATSRESGSGGETQYF. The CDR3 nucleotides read TGTGCCACCAGCAGAGAGAGCGGGAGCGGCGGGGAGACCCAGTACTTC.